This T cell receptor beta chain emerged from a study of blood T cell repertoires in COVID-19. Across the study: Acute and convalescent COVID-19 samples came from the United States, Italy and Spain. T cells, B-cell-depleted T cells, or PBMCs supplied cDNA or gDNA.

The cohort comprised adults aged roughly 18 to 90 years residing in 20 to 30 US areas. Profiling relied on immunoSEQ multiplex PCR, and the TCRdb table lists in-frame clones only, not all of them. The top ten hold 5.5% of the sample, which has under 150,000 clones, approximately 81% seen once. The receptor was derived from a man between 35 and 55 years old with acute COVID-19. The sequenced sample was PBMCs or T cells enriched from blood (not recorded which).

The chain's CDR3 is CASSLAGGYGYTF. The CDR3 DNA reads as TGCGCCAGCAGCTTGGCCGGGGGATATGGCTACACCTTC. The chain combines TRBV5-1 with TRBJ1-2, with D possibly being TRBD1 (5 bases). Germline V gene data show CDR1 as SGHRS and CDR2 as YFSETQ. V was clipped by 0 bases and J by 5 bases, with 8 bases between them. CDR3 length: 13 residues.